This entry is about one TCR beta chain. The table came from immunoSEQ multiplex PCR; TCRdb's copy has only in-frame clones and leaves some out. The sample has approximately 82,000 clones; roughly 81% are singletons. This sample stems from a study of OX40 agonist ivuxolimab in advanced cancers. Study context: The patients received agonistic anti-OX40 (CD134) antibody ivuxolimab. One hepatocellular carcinoma and two cutaneous melanoma patients partially responded.

The germline V gene encodes CDR1 MGHRA and CDR2 YSYEKL. The CDR3 spans 15 residues. V dropped 4 bases and J dropped 2 bases, with 15 bases sitting between them. The V call is TRBV4-1, the J call TRBJ2-7; D is possibly TRBD2 (6 bases). The clonotype originates from an adult with an advanced solid tumor such as melanoma, head and neck, liver or kidney cancer. The sample was CD4+ or CD8+ T cells sorted from blood, taken in a trial of the OX40 agonist ivuxolimab. The CDR3 DNA follows: TGCGCCAGCAGCCCTCAGGAGGGGAGGCCCTACGAGCAGTACTTC. It codes for CASSPQEGRPYEQYF.